This T cell receptor (beta chain) emerged from a study of OX40 agonist ivuxolimab in advanced cancers. For the study at large: Mean age 60 years, range roughly 23 to 79; 82.7% male. Study-wide points: Expanded clones were, on average, more numerous among CD8+ T cells than CD4+.

Germline CDR1 and CDR2: MDHEN and SYDVKM. Unmatched junction bases numbered 6, after V lost 7 bases and J lost 1 base. The CDR3 is 15 residues long. In the case of this clone: Its antigen remains unknown.

TCRdb's table, derived via immunoSEQ multiplex PCR, lists solely in-frame clones and lacks some. Of around 65,000 clones listed, about 89% are singletons. The sequencing here drew on CD4+ or CD8+ T cells sorted from blood, taken in a trial of the OX40 agonist ivuxolimab. The chain uses TRBV28 and TRBJ2-2, with TRBD1 matching 7 bases. This clonotype was sampled from an adult with an advanced solid tumor such as melanoma, head and neck, liver or kidney cancer. CDR3 in DNA: TGTGCCAGCATTCCGGACAGGCTGAACACCGGGGAGCTGTTTTTT. Translation gives CASIPDRLNTGELFF.